The clone carrying this T cell receptor beta chain came up a few times. Its cognate antigen is unknown. The data derive from a study of T and B cells in COVID-19 patients. As for the study in general: Blood was sampled from COVID-19 patients who were either actively infected or recovered. Median age was approximately 35 years in the recovered cohort and about 67 years in the active-infection cohort.

Blood genomic DNA input for TRB amplification was roughly 230-550 ng. V shed 4 bases and J 1 base; nucleotides not matched to a gene: 3. The CDR3 has 14 amino acids. Study results and limitations: At recovery TRB diversity and richness exceeded healthy donors, after highly clonal active COVID-19 repertoires.

BIOMED2 TRB-A/B primer pools were used in multiplex TRB PCR. TCRdb redid the calling of the multiplex PCR reads with MiXCR, one entry per CDR3 protein. This sample has more than 7,500 distinct CDR3 sequences; approximately 30% occur once, and the top ten carry 17%. The receptor comes from a human donor with active COVID-19. Specimen: blood. The chain uses TRBV12-3 or TRBV12-4 and TRBJ1-2; 7 bases are shared with TRBD1. This CDR3 reads CASSSGGGNYGYTF. The CDR3 nucleotides are TGTGCCAGCAGTTCAGGGGGAGGTAACTATGGCTACACCTTC.